This T cell receptor (beta chain) was identified during a study of T-cell memory formation after mild COVID-19. Across the study: TCR clusters were mostly confined to one donor each.

Germline V lookup: CDR1 MDHEN, CDR2 SYDVKM. The CDR3 contains 12 residues. Barcoded TCR alpha and TCR beta cDNA libraries with UMIs came from 5'RACE using constant-segment primers. MiXCR, applied by TCRdb to the 5' RACE reads, yields one record per CDR3 protein. The table has roughly 300,000 distinct CDR3 sequences, about an eighth seen once; the top ten hold about 24%. This sequence was found in a man in his late teens or twenties who had mild COVID-19 (a few samples of this study predate the infection). Cell type and time point are not known. This chain uses TRBV28 with TRBJ2-7; TRBD1 aligns across 8 bases. Input material: PBMCs or a T cell subset sorted from them (not recorded which). The CDR3 DNA is TGTGCCAGCAGTTCTCAACCCGGGGACAGGAACGTC. Residues: CASSSQPGDRNV.